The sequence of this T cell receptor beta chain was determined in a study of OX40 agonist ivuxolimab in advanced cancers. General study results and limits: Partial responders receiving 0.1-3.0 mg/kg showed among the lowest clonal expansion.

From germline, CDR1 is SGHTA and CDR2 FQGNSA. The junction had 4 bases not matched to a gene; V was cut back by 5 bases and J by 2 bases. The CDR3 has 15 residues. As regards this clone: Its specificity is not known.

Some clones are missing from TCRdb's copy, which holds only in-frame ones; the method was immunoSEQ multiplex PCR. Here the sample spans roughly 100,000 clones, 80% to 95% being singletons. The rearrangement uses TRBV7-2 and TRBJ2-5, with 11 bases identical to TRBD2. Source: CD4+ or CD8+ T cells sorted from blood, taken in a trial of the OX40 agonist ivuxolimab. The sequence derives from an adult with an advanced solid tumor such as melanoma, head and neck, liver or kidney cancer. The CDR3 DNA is TGTGCCAGCAGCCTTAGCGGGAGGGGACAAGAGACCCAGTACTTC. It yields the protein CASSLSGRGQETQYF.